This T cell receptor (beta chain) was recorded in a study of T cells after yellow fever vaccination. Regarding the study as a whole: Boosting was followed by the reappearance of most primary-vaccination clones (about 97% CD4, 88% CD8).

This clonotype was counted between two and nine times. Its antigen is not known. TCRdb itself ran the 5' RACE reads through MiXCR, one entry per CDR3 protein. The sample shows over 300,000 distinct CDR3 sequences, 6.5% to 8.5% of them seen only once. The source material was PBMCs, sampled about 49 days after the first yellow fever vaccination. This receptor was obtained from a man in his late teens or twenties who received the YFV17D yellow fever vaccine.

The chain's CDR3 is CATSRAGPNLPQHF. The CDR3 DNA follows: TGTGCCACCAGCAGAGCGGGCCCAAATTTGCCCCAGCATTTT. The J gene is TRBJ1-5, the V gene TRBV15; D unclear. The germline V and J ends were trimmed by 1 base and 9 bases, with 13 bases remaining between them. This CDR3 region has 14 residues. Per the germline V gene, CDR1 is LNHNV and CDR2 is YYDKDF (reference sequence).